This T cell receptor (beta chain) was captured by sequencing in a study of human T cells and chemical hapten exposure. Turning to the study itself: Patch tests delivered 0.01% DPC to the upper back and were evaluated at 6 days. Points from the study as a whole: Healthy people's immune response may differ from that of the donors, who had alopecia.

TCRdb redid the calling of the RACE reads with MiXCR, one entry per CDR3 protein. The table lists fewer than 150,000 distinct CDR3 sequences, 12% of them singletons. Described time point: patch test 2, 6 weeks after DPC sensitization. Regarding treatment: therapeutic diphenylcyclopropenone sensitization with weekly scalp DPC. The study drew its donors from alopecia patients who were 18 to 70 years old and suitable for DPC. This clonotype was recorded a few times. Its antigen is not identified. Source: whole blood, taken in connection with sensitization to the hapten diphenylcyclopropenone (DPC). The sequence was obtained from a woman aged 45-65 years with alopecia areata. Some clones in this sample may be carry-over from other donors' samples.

CDR3 residues: CASSLMGGGTEAFF. DNA for the CDR3: TGTGCCAGCAGCTTAATGGGGGGAGGGACTGAAGCTTTCTTT. J is TRBJ1-1 and V is TRBV7-8; D perhaps matches TRBD1 (5 bases). Looked up from germline, CDR1 is SGHVS and CDR2 is FQNEAQ. The CDR3 is 14 residues long. V dropped 2 bases and J dropped 5 bases, with 12 bases sitting between them.